Below, 2 T cell receptor beta chains from the same sample are listed, as sequenced in a study of regulatory T cells in long-lasting Graves disease. With iRepertoire HTBI primers and Arm-PCR of CDR3 regions, TCR beta libraries were built. TCRdb ran MiXCR on the multiplex PCR reads and lists one entry per CDR3 protein. Of about 210,000 distinct CDR3 sequences listed, around 19% are singletons. Time point specified: newly diagnosed GD, antithyroid drugs for less than 3 months. Isolated PBMC RNA provided the starting material for the TCR library. A further study also used this sample, focusing on T cells in Graves' hyperthyroidism and ophthalmopathy.

Source: peripheral blood mononuclear cells (PBMCs), taken at new diagnosis, from a patient treated with antithyroid drugs. All receptors derive from a woman aged 30 to 39 with Graves disease.

This clonotype was seen repeatedly, ten times or more. The V call is TRBV29-1, the J call TRBJ2-3; D is ambiguous. With 4 bases removed from V and 0 bases from J, the gap between germline ends came to 8 bases. There are 13 residues in the CDR3. Germline values: CDR1 SQVTM, CDR2 ANQGSEA. The CDR3 nucleotides are TGCAGCGTTGTTACGGATAGCACAGATACGCAGTATTTT. Translating it yields CSVVTDSTDTQYF.

This clonotype was seen at least ten times. V usage is TRBV10-2 and J usage is TRBJ2-7; 10 bases are shared with TRBD1. The V segment lost 9 bases and the J segment 4 bases; nucleotides outside the gene matches: 6. The germline CDR1 and CDR2 sequences are WSHSY and SAAADI. This CDR3 comprises 13 residues. CDR3 loop: CASDPGQGYEQYF. The CDR3 nucleotides read TGCGCCAGTGACCCGGGACAGGGGTACGAGCAGTACTTC.